The clone carrying this TCR beta chain was seen more than once but under ten times. The CDR3 extends over 14 amino acids. V lost 1 base and J lost 8, with 14 bases in between. Looked up from germline, CDR1 is SGHTA and CDR2 is FQGNSA. MiXCR was run by TCRdb on the RT-PCR reads, yielding one entry per CDR3 protein. The sample yields 650,000 to 800,000 distinct CDR3 sequences, more than 13% seen once. The sample taken for sequencing was memory CD4+ T cells from blood. This TCR derives from a female donor in good health, serving as a healthy control. V and J are TRBV7-2 and TRBJ1-1, with D possibly being TRBD1 (5 bases). CDR3 in amino acids: CASSLVWGEPEAFF. The CDR3 DNA reads TGTGCCAGCAGCTTAGTATGGGGGGAGCCAGAAGCTTTCTTT.